The sequence of this TCR beta chain was determined in a study of T cells after yellow fever vaccination. The CDR3 loop spans 13 amino acids. V was trimmed by 0 bases and J by 5 bases, leaving 6 bases between them. CDR1 and CDR2 (germline): SGDLS, YYNGEE. Many counts were recorded for this clonotype. TCRdb ran MiXCR on the 5' RACE reads and lists one entry per CDR3 protein. The table includes about 320,000 distinct CDR3 sequences, around 6.8% detected once. The specimen comprised PBMCs, sampled roughly 45 days after the first yellow fever vaccination. The chain uses TRBV9 and TRBJ2-1; D is undetermined. The source of this sequence is a man aged 18 to 29 who received the YFV17D yellow fever vaccine. CDR3 nucleotides: TGTGCCAGCAGCGTAGGGCCTCACAATGAGCAGTTCTTC. As protein: CASSVGPHNEQFF.